Listed below are T cell receptor beta chains from one sample, sequenced in a study of OX40 agonist ivuxolimab in advanced cancers. Profiling relied on immunoSEQ multiplex PCR, and the TCRdb table lists in-frame clones only, not all of them. This table holds approximately 90,000 clones, approximately 90% found once. The sample in question was CD4+ or CD8+ T cells sorted from blood, obtained in a trial of the OX40 agonist ivuxolimab. The receptors stem from an adult with an advanced solid tumor such as melanoma, head and neck, liver or kidney cancer. Each CDR3 is given with its conserved first and last residue. A D gene is named only where the DNA matches it firmly. The size of a clone is reported for some rows only, either as once, few or many, or as a class for expanded clones.

cdr3_nt,cdr3_aa,d_call,v_call,j_call,clone_size
TGTGCCACGCATCCTAGGACAGGGGTTGTGGATGAGCAGTTCTTC,CATHPRTGVVDEQFF,TRBD1,TRBV6-1,TRBJ2-1,NA
TGTGCCAGCGGGGCCCCCGGCCCTTACGAGCAGTACTTC,CASGAPGPYEQYF,NA,TRBV6-5,TRBJ2-7,once
TGCGCCAGCAGGGGGGTAGATACGCAGTATTTT,CASRGVDTQYF,NA,TRBV5-1,TRBJ2-3,NA
TGTGCCAGCAGCCATGTAAGCGGGGGACGCTCCTACAATGAGCAGTTCTTC,CASSHVSGGRSYNEQFF,TRBD2,TRBV4-2,TRBJ2-1,NA
TGTGCCAGTAGTATAGACCCAACAGGGGGCTACGAGCAGTACTTC,CASSIDPTGGYEQYF,TRBD1,TRBV19,TRBJ2-7,once
TGTGCCAGCAGTTACGGGACGTCAGGGAGGGGGAATGGCTACACCTTC,CASSYGTSGRGNGYTF,NA,TRBV13,TRBJ1-2,NA
TGTGCCAGCAGCCAAATCCCGTCCGGGGGCATGGATACGCAGTATTTT,CASSQIPSGGMDTQYF,NA,TRBV7-8,TRBJ2-3,NA
TGCGCCAGCAGCGGTATAGTAGGGACACGGGCCTACGAGCAGTACTTC,CASSGIVGTRAYEQYF,NA,TRBV4-1,TRBJ2-7,few
TGTGCCAGCAGCACCGGACAGGCGACCACCGGGGAGCTGTTTTTT,CASSTGQATTGELFF,TRBD1,TRBV5-4,TRBJ2-2,NA
TGCAGCGTTGAGAAGGGACAACGGACAGATACGCAGTATTTT,CSVEKGQRTDTQYF,NA,TRBV29-1,TRBJ2-3,NA
TGTGCCAGCAGTTTAGGAGGGGACGGCCAAGAGACCCAGTACTTC,CASSLGGDGQETQYF,NA,TRBV27,TRBJ2-5,NA
TGTGCCACCTCAACGGAAGGGACGCAGTATTTT,CATSTEGTQYF,NA,TRBV6-4,TRBJ2-3,NA
TGTGCCAGCAGCTTAGAGACATACACAGATACGCAGTATTTT,CASSLETYTDTQYF,NA,TRBV7-9,TRBJ2-3,NA
TGTGCCAGCAGCCGGACAGGGTTTGGAGGTAATTCACCCCTCCACTTT,CASSRTGFGGNSPLHF,TRBD1,TRBV5-5,TRBJ1-6,NA
TGTGCCTGGAGTTTTGGGGGGAGAGGGGCGAGAGAGACCCAGTACTTC,CAWSFGGRGARETQYF,NA,TRBV30,TRBJ2-5,NA
TGCGCCAGCAGCTTGACCGTAACGGGAGGCTACACCTTC,CASSLTVTGGYTF,NA,TRBV5-1,TRBJ1-2,NA